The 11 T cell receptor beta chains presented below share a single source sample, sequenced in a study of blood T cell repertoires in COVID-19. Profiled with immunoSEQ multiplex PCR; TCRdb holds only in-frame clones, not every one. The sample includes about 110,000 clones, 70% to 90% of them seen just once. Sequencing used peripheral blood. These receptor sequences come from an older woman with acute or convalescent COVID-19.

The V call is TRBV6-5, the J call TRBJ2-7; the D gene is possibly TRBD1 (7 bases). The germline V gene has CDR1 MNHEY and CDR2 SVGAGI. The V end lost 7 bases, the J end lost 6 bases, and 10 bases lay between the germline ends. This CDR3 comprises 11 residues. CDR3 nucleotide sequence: TGTGCCAGCACCAGGGGGGCCGAGCAGTACTTC. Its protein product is CASTRGAEQYF.

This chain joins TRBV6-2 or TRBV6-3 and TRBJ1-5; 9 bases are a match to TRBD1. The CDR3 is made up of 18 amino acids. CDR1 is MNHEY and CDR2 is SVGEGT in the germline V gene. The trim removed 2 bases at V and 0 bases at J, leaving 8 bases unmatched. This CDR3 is CASSYAGTGLYSNQPQHF. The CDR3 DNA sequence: TGTGCCAGCAGTTACGCGGGGACAGGGCTTTATAGCAATCAGCCCCAGCATTTT.

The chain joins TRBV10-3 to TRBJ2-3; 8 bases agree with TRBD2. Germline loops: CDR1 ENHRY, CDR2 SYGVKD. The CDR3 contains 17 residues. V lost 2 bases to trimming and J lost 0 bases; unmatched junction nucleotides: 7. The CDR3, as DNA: TGTGCCATCAGTGAGCTTCTAGCGGGCCTCAGCACAGATACGCAGTATTTT. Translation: CAISELLAGLSTDTQYF.

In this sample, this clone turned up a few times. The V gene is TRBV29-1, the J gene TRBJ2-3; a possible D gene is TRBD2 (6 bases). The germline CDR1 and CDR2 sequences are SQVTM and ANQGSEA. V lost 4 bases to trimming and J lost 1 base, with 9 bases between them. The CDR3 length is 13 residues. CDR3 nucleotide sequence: TGCAGCGTTGGGGAGCGGGGCACAGATACGCAGTATTTT. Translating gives CSVGERGTDTQYF.

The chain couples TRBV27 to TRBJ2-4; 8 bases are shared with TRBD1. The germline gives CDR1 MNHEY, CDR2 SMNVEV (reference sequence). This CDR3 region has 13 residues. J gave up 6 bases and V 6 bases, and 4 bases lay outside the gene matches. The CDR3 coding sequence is TGTGCCAGCAGGGCAGGGGGCCGAAACATTCAGTACTTC. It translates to CASRAGGRNIQYF.

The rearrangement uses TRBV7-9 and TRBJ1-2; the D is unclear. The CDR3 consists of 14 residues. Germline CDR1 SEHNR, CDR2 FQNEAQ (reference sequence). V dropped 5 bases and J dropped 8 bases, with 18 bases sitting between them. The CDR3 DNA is TGTGCCAGCAGCCCCGTGACTGGACTTGTGGGCTACACCTTC. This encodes CASSPVTGLVGYTF.

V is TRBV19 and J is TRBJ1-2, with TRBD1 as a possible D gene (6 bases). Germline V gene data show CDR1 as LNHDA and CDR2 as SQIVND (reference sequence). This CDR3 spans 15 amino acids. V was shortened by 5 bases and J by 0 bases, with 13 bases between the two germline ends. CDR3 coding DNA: TGTGCCAGTAGTGCCCAACAGGGAGCTAACTATGGCTACACCTTC. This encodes CASSAQQGANYGYTF.

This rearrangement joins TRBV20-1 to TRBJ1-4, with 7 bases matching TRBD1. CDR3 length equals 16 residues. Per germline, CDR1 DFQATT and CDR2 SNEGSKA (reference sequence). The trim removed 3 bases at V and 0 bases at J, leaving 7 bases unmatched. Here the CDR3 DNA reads TGCAGTGCTAGTGGCAGGGGGAAATCAACTAATGAAAAACTGTTTTTT. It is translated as CSASGRGKSTNEKLFF.

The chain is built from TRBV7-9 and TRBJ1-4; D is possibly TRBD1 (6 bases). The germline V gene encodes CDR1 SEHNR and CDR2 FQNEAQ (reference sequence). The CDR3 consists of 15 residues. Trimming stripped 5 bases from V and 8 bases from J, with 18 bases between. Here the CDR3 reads CASSPLEGVGEKLFF. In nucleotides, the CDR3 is TGTGCCAGCAGCCCTCTAGAGGGGGTTGGCGAAAAACTGTTTTTT.

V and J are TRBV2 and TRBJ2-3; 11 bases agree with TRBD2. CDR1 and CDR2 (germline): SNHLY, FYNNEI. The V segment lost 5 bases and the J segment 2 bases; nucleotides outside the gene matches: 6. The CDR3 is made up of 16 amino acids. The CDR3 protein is CASSRRLAGYTDTQYF. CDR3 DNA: TGTGCCAGCAGTCGACGACTAGCGGGGTACACAGATACGCAGTATTTT.

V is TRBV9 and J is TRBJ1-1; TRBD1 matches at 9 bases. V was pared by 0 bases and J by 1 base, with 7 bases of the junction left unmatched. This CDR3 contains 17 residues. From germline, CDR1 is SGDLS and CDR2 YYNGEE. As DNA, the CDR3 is TGTGCCAGCAGCGTAGCTCAGGACAGGGGACCGAACACTGAAGCTTTCTTT. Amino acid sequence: CASSVAQDRGPNTEAFF.